This T cell receptor beta chain was identified during a study of blood T cells in healthy people across ages. Whole-study results and caveats: Samples with more naive T cells showed higher observed beta diversity.

Alongside a J-beta primer mix, a sample-barcoded 5' primer served in a second PCR lasting about 6 to 11 cycles. TCRdb itself ran the 5' RACE reads through MiXCR, one entry per CDR3 protein. The sample contains 450,000 to 650,000 distinct CDR3 sequences, more than 20% of which appear only once. The CDR3 consists of 16 residues. Germline CDR1 reads SGHRS; CDR2 reads YFSETQ. On this clonotype: The antigen is undetermined.

The same sample was also studied in work on T cells of mothers and their children.

This clonotype was sampled from a boy aged 5-17 years in good health. Source material: blood. The chain carries TRBV5-1 and TRBJ2-5, with 10 bases aligning to TRBD1. The J call is uncertain, as TRBJ2-7 better fits the DNA end. The CDR3 DNA sequence: TGCGCCAGCAGCTTGGCCGGCGGGACAGGGGCCTACGAGCAGTACTTC. This sequence encodes CASSLAGGTGAYEQYF.